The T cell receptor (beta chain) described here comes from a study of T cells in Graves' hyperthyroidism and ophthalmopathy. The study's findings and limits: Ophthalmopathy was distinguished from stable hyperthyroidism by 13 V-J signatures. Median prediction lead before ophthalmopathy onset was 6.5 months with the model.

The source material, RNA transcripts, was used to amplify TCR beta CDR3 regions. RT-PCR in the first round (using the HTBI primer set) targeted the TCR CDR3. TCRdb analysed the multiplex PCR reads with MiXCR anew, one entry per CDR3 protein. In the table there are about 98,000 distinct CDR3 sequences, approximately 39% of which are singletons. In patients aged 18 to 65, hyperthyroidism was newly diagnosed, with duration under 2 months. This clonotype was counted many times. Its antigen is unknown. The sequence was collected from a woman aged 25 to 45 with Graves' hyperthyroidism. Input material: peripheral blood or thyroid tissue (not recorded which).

The CDR3 DNA follows: TGTGCCAGCAGTTCCCCCCTCTGGCTAGCGGGGAACACCGGGGAGCTGTTTTTT. It translates to CASSSPLWLAGNTGELFF. The rearrangement uses TRBV7-9 and TRBJ2-2; TRBD2 matches at 8 bases. Germline trimming cut 6 bases from V and 1 base from J; bases unmatched to any gene: 13. CDR3 length equals 18 residues. From germline, CDR1 is SEHNR and CDR2 FQNEAQ (reference sequence).